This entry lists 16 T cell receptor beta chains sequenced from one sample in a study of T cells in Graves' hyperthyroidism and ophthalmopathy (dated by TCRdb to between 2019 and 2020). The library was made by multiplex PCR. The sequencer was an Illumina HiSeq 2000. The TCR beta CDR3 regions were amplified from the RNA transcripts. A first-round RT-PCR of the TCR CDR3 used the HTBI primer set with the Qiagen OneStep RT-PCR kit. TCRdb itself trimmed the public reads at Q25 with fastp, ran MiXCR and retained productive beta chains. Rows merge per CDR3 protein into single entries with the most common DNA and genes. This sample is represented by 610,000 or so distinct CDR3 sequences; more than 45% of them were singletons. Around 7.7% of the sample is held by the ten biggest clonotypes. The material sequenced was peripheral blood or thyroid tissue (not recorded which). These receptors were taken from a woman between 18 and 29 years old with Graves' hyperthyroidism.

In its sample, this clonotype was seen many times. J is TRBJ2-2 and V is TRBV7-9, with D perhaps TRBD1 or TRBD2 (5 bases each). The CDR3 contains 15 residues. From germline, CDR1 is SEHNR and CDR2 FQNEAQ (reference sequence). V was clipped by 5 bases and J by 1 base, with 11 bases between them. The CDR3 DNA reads TGTGCCAGCAGCCCGGGACCCTTGAACACCGGGGAGCTGTTTTTT. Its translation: CASSPGPLNTGELFF.

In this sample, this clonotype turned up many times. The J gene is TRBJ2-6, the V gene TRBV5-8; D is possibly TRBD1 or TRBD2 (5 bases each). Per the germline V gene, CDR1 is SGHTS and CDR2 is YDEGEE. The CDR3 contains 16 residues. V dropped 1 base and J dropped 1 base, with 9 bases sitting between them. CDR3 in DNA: TGTGCCAGCAGCTTGTCGAGGGGTTCTGGGGCCAACGTCCTGACTTTC. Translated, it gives CASSLSRGSGANVLTF.

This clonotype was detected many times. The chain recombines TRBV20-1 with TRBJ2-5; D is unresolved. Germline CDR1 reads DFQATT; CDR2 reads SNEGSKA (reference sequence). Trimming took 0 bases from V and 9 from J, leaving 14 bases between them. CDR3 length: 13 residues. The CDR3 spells CSARDALVSSQYF. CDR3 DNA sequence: TGCAGTGCTAGAGATGCGCTAGTTTCGTCCCAGTACTTC.

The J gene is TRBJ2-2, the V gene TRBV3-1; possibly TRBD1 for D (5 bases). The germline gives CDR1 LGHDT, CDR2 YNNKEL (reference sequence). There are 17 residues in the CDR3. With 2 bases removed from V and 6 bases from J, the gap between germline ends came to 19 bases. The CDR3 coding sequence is TGTGCCAGCAGCCAAAACTACCAGGGATTTCACGCCGGGGAGCTGTTTTTT. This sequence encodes CASSQNYQGFHAGELFF.

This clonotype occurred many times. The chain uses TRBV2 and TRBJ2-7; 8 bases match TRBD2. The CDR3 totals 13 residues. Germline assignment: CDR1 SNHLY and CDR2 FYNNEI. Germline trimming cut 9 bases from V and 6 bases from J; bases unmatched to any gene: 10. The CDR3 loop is CASLAGRSGEQYF. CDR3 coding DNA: TGTGCCAGTTTAGCGGGGCGGTCGGGCGAGCAGTACTTC.

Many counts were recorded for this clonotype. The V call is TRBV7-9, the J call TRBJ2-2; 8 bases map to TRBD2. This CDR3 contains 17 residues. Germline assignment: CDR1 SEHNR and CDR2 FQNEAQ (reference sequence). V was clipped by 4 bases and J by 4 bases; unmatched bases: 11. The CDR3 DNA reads TGTGCCAGCAGCTCACACGAGCGGGAGCGGGCCACCGGGGAGCTGTTTTTT. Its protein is CASSSHERERATGELFF.

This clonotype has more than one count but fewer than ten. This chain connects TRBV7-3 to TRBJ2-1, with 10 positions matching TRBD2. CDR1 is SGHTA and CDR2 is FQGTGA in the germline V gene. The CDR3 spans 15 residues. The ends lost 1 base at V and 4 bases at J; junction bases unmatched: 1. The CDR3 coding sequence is TGTGCCAGCAGCTTAATAGCGGGAGGTTACAATGAGCAGTTCTTC. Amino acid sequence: CASSLIAGGYNEQFF.

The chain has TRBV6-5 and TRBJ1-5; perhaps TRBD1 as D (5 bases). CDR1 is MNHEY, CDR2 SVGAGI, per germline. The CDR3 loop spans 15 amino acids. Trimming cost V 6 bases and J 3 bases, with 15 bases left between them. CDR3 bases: TGTGCCAGCAGACGCTCGGGGACCCTCAATCAGCCCCAGCATTTT. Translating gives CASRRSGTLNQPQHF.

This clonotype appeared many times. CDR3 amino acids: CSVEDGSAGEVGELFF. The CDR3, as DNA: TGCAGCGTTGAAGATGGGAGCGCGGGAGAGGTCGGGGAGCTGTTTTTT. The gene calls are TRBV29-1 and TRBJ2-2, with TRBD2 matching over 7 bases. V was clipped by 0 bases and J by 7 bases; unmatched bases: 11. The CDR3 is 16 residues long. Germline V lookup: CDR1 SQVTM, CDR2 ANQGSEA.

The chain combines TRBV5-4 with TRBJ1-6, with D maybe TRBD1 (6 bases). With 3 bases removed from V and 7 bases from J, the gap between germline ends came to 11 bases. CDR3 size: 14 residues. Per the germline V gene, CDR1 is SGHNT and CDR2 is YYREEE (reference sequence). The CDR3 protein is CASSYGQPNSPLHF. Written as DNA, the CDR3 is TGTGCCAGCAGCTACGGACAGCCGAATTCACCCCTCCACTTT. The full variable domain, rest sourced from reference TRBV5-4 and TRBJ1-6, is ETGVTQSPTHLIKTRGQQVTLRCSSQSGHNTVSWYQQALGQGPQFIFQYYREEENGRGNFPPRFSGLQFPNYSSELNVNALELDDSALYLCASSYGQPNSPLHFGNGTRLTVT.

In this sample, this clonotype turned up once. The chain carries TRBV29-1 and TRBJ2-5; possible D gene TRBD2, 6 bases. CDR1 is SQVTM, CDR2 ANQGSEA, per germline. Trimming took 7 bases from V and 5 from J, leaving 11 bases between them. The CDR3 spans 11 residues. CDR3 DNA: TGCAGCGGGAGGGCCGGGGAGACCCAGTACTTC. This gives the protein CSGRAGETQYF.

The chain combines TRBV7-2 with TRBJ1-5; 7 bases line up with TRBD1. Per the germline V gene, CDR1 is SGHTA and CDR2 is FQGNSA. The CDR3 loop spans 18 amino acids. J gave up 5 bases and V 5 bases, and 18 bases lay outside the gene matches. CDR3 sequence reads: CASSRTRDSFDVHQPQHF. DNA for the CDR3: TGTGCCAGCAGCAGAACCCGGGACAGCTTTGACGTCCATCAGCCCCAGCATTTT.

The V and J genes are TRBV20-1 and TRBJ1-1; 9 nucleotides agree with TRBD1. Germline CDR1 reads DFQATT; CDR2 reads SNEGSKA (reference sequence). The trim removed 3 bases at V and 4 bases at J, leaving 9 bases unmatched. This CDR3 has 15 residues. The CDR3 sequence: CSASSAQGASTEAFF. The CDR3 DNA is TGCAGTGCTAGTTCGGCACAGGGGGCTAGCACTGAAGCTTTCTTT.

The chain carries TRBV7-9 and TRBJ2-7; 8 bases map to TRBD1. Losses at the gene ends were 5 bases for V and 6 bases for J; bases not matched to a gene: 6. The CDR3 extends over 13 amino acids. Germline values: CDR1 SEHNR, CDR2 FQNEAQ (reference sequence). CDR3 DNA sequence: TGTGCCAGCAGCCTGCAACAGGGGGGCGAGCAGTACTTC. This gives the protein CASSLQQGGEQYF.

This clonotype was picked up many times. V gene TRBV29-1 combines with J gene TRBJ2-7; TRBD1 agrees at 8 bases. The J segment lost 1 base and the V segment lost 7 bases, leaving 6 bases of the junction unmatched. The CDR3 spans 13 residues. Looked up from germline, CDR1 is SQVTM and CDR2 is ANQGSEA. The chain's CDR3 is CSAADRVSYEQYF. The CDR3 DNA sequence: TGCAGCGCCGCGGACAGGGTTTCCTACGAGCAGTACTTC.

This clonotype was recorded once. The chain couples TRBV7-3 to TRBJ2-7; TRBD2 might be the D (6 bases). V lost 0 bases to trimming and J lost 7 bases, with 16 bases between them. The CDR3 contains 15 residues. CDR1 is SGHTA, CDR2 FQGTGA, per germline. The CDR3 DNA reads TGTGCCAGCAGCTTAACGGGGGAGGCCCAAGAAGAGCAGTACTTC. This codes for CASSLTGEAQEEQYF.